These 9 T cell receptor beta chains originate from one sample sequenced in a study of cytomegalovirus exposure and HLA in healthy donors. Amplification used 60 Vbeta primers and 13 Jbeta primers. Clones were sequenced by immunoSEQ multiplex PCR, and TCRdb holds only the in-frame ones, with some missing. The profile shows 150,000 or so clones, 80% of them singletons. Source material: PBMCs. Receptors were obtained from a man aged 50-60 years in good health and CMV-seronegative.

The rearrangement uses TRBV2 and TRBJ2-7, with a tentative D call TRBD1 (6 bases). Germline V gene lookup returns CDR1 SNHLY and CDR2 FYNNEI. V lost 6 bases to trimming and J lost 4 bases, with 7 bases between them. CDR3 length equals 11 residues. The CDR3, as DNA: TGTGCCAGCAGCAGGGGTTACGAGCAGTACTTC. It yields the protein CASSRGYEQYF.

The chain has TRBV7-9 and TRBJ2-5; 9 nucleotides line up with TRBD2. This CDR3 contains 13 residues. V was clipped by 6 bases and J by 5 bases; unmatched bases: 4. Germline V lookup: CDR1 SEHNR, CDR2 FQNEAQ (reference sequence). The CDR3 is CASRSSGVETQYF. CDR3 nucleotide sequence: TGTGCCAGCAGATCTAGCGGGGTGGAGACCCAGTACTTC. The whole variable domain, remainder taken from reference TRBV7-9 and TRBJ2-5, is DTGVSQNPRHKITKRGQNVTFRCDPISEHNRLYWYRQTLGQGPEFLTYFQNEAQLEKSRLLSDRFSAERPKGSFSTLEIQRTEQGDSAMYLCASRSSGVETQYFGPGTRLLVL.

The gene calls are TRBV6-5 and TRBJ1-2; 10 bases match TRBD1. This CDR3 has 15 amino acids. Germline V CDR1 and CDR2: MNHEY, SVGAGI. The J segment lost 5 bases and the V segment lost 2 bases, leaving 5 bases of the junction unmatched. CDR3 region: CASSYRGTGDYGYTF. CDR3 DNA sequence: TGTGCCAGCAGTTACAGAGGGACAGGGGATTATGGCTACACCTTC.

This clone showed up just a few times. The gene calls are TRBV29-1 and TRBJ1-1, with D perhaps matching TRBD1 (5 bases). Trimming left V 4 bases short and J 4 bases short, with 10 bases between. Per germline, CDR1 SQVTM and CDR2 ANQGSEA. The CDR3 is made up of 12 amino acids. The CDR3 DNA reads as TGCAGCGTTGTAGGGGAGGGCACTGAAGCTTTCTTT. As protein: CSVVGEGTEAFF.

This clone was recorded a few times. This chain links TRBV14 with TRBJ1-6; D is ambiguous. Germline CDR1 is SGHDN and CDR2 is FVKESK. Trimming cost V 0 bases and J 4 bases, with 4 bases left between them. The CDR3 sequence is 14 residues long. Written as DNA, the CDR3 is TGTGCCAGCAGCCAAGAACAGTATAATTCACCCCTCCACTTT. This translates into CASSQEQYNSPLHF. The variable domain in full, completed from reference TRBV14 and TRBJ1-6, reads EAGVTQFPSHSVIEKGQTVTLRCDPISGHDNLYWYRRVMGKEIKFLLHFVKESKQDESGMPNNRFLAERTGGTYSTLKVQPAELEDSGVYFCASSQEQYNSPLHFGNGTRLTVT.

The chain is built from TRBV19 and TRBJ1-5, with TRBD1 matching 9 bases. CDR3 length: 15 residues. CDR1 is LNHDA and CDR2 is SQIVND in the germline V gene (reference sequence). Germline trimming cut 5 bases from V and 7 bases from J; bases unmatched to any gene: 9. In DNA form, the CDR3 reads TGTGCCAGTAGTTCTACAGGGGGCTATCACCAGCCCCAGCATTTT. Its protein is CASSSTGGYHQPQHF.

The chain employs TRBV4-1 and TRBJ1-5; a possible D gene is TRBD1 (5 bases). V was cut by 0 bases and J by 0 bases, with 15 bases left in between. Germline V gene data show CDR1 as MGHRA and CDR2 as YSYEKL. This CDR3 spans 18 amino acids. The DNA for the CDR3 is TGCGCCAGCAGCCAAGATCGGGGGGTGGGGAATAGCAATCAGCCCCAGCATTTT. This encodes CASSQDRGVGNSNQPQHF.

This sequence joins TRBV19 and TRBJ2-7, with a tentative D call TRBD1 (7 bases). Germline V gene lookup returns CDR1 LNHDA and CDR2 SQIVND (reference sequence). The CDR3 covers 15 residues. V was clipped by 9 bases and J by 0 bases, with 18 bases between them. CDR3 region: CASPTPGGLSYEQYF. Here the CDR3 DNA reads TGTGCCAGCCCCACACCAGGGGGGCTCTCCTACGAGCAGTACTTC.

This chain joins TRBV18 and TRBJ1-1; D not certain. This CDR3 is built from 14 residues. CDR1 KGHSH and CDR2 LQKENI come from the germline V gene. V lost 2 bases, J lost 2 bases, and 9 bases lay in between. The CDR3 spells CASSPTDTNTEAFF. In nucleotides, the CDR3 is TGTGCCAGCTCACCAACAGACACAAACACTGAAGCTTTCTTT.